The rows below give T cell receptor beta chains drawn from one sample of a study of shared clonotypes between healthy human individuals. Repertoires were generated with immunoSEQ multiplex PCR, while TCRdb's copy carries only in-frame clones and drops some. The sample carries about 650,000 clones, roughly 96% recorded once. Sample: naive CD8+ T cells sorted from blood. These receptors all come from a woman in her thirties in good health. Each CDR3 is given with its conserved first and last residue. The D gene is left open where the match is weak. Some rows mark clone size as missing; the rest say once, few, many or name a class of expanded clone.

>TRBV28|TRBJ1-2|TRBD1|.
TGTGCCAGCAGAACCCGGACAGGGGGATACTATGGCTACACCTTC
CASRTRTGGYYGYTF
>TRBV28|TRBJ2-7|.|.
TGTGCCAGCGCAGGTCCCTACGAGCAGTACTTC
CASAGPYEQYF
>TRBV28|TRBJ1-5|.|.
TGTGCCAGCAGTTTAGGAGAAGAAGTACAGCCCCAGCATTTT
CASSLGEEVQPQHF
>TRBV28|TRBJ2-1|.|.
TGTGCCAGCAGTTTCTTTTCTCCCTACAATGAGCAGTTCTTC
CASSFFSPYNEQFF
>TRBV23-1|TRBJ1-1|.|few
TGCGCCAGCAGTCGGCCCGAAGCTTTCTTT
CASSRPEAFF
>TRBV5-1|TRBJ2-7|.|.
TGCGCCAGCAGCTTGGAGAGGGGAGGCTACGAGCAGTACTTC
CASSLERGGYEQYF
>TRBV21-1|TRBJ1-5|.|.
TGTGCCAGCAGCAAAGGGACACTTGGGAATCAGCCCCAGCATTTT
CASSKGTLGNQPQHF
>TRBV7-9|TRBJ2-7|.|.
TGTGCCAGCAGCTTTTCGGGGGCAACTCGAATCGAGCAGTACTTC
CASSFSGATRIEQYF
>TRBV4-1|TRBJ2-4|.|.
TGCGCCAGCAGCCAGGGGGATGGCATTCAGTACTTC
CASSQGDGIQYF
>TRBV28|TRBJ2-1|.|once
TGTGCCAGCAGTTCAAATCGTTGGAGCTCCTACAATGAGCAGTTCTTC
CASSSNRWSSYNEQFF
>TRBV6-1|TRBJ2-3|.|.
TGTGCCAGGACTGAGGCCTCATGGGGCCCAGATACGCAGTATTTT
CARTEASWGPDTQYF
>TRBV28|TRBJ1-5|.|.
TGTGCCAGCAGTTTATGGGGGACACAGAATCAGCCCCAGCATTTT
CASSLWGTQNQPQHF
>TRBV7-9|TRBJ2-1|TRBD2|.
TGTGCCAGCAGCCACGGACTAGCGGGAGATTACTCCTACAATGAGCAGTTCTTC
CASSHGLAGDYSYNEQFF
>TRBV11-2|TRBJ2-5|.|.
TGTGCCAGCAGGAGGAGTGGAGAGACCCAGTACTTC
CASRRSGETQYF
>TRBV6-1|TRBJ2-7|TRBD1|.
TGTGCCAGCAGCTTAGAGGGGGACAGGGGATACGAGCAGTACTTC
CASSLEGDRGYEQYF
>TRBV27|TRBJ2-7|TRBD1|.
TGTGCCAGCACCGGGACAGGGGGTTTCGACGAGCAGTACTTC
CASTGTGGFDEQYF
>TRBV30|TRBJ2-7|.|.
TGTGCCTGGGGGGTGGAGGGGTACGAGCAGTACTTC
CAWGVEGYEQYF
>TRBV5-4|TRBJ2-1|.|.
TGTGCCAGCAGCTTGCCCCAGGAGCATGAACAGTTCTTC
CASSLPQEHEQFF
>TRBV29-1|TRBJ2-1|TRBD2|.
TGCAGCGGCAAAGGGACTAGCGAGGGCTCCTACAATGAGCAGTTCTTC
CSGKGTSEGSYNEQFF
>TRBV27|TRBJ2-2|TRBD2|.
TGTGCCAGCAGTAAAGCGGGAGATGGCACCGGGGAGCTGTTTTTT
CASSKAGDGTGELFF
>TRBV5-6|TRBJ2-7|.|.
TGTGCCAGCAGCTTGACGAACTCCTACGAGCAGTACTTC
CASSLTNSYEQYF
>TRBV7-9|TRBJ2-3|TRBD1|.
TGTGCCAGCAGCCGACAGGGGGTTGCAGATACGCAGTATTTT
CASSRQGVADTQYF
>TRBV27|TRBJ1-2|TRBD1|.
TGTGCCAGCAGTTTAAATGCAGGGGGTCAGGGCTACACCTTC
CASSLNAGGQGYTF
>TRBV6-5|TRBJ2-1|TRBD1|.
TGTGCCAGCAGTTATGAATCCGGGACAGGGGGAAATGAGCAGTTCTTC
CASSYESGTGGNEQFF
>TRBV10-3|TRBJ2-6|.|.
TGTGCCATCAGGGACGGGGCCAACGTCCTGACTTTC
CAIRDGANVLTF
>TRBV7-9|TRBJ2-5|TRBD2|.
TGTGCCAGCAGCTTATGGGAGGGCCCAAGGGAGGAAGAGACCCAGTACTTC
CASSLWEGPREEETQYF
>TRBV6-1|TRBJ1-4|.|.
TGTGCCAGCAGTCCTACAGGCACTAATGAAAAACTGTTTTTT
CASSPTGTNEKLFF
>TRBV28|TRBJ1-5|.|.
TGTGCCAGCAGTCTAGGGGGGCCCCAGCATTTT
CASSLGGPQHF
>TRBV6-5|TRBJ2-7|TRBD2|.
TGTGCCAGCAGTTACGTGGGAGGGACTGCTGAGCAGTACTTC
CASSYVGGTAEQYF
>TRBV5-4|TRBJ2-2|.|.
TGTGCCAGCAATCGGAACACCGGGGAGCTGTTTTTT
CASNRNTGELFF
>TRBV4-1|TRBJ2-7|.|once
TGCGCCAGCAGCCCTCCGGGACCCTCCTACGAGCAGTACTTC
CASSPPGPSYEQYF
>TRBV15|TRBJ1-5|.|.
TGTGCCACGCAAGGGGGGTCTAATCAGCCCCAGCATTTT
CATQGGSNQPQHF
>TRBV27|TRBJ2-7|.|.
TGTGCCAGCAGCCCCCGGGACGGTCCCTACGAGCAGTACTTC
CASSPRDGPYEQYF
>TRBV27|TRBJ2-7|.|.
TGTGCCAGCAGTCCCCCCCCAGGGGGGCGAACCTACGAGCAGTACTTC
CASSPPPGGRTYEQYF
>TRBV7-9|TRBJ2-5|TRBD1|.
TGTGCCAGCAGCTTAGGAGGGACAGGCGTTTTGGAGACCCAGTACTTC
CASSLGGTGVLETQYF